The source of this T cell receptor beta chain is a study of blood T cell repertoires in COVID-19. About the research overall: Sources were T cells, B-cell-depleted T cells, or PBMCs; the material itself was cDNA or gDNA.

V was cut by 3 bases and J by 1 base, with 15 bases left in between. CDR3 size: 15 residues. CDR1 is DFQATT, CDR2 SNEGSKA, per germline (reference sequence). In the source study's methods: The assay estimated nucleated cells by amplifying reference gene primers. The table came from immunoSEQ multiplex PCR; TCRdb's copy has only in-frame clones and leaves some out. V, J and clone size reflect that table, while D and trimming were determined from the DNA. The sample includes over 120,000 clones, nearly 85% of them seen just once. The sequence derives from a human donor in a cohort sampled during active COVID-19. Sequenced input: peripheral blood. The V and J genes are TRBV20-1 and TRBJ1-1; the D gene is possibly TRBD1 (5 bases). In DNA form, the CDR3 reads TGCAGTGCTAGTCCCGGGGGGGGGAGGAACACTGAAGCTTTCTTT. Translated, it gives CSASPGGGRNTEAFF.